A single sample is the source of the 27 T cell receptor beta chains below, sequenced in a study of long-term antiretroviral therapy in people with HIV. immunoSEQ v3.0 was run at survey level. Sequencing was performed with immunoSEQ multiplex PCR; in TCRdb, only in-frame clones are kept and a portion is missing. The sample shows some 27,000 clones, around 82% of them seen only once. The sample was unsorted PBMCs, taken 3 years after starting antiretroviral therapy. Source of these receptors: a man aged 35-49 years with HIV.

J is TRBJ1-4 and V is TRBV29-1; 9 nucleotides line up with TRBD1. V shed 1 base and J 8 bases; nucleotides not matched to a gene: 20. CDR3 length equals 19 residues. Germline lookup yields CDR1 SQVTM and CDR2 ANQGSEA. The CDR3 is CSVEVVEPGQGLGGEKLFF. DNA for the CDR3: TGCAGCGTTGAAGTGGTTGAACCGGGACAGGGACTAGGAGGAGAAAAACTGTTTTTT.

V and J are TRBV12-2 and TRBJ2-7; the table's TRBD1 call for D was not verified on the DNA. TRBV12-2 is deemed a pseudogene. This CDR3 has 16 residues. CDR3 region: CASRYWTRGRSYEQYF. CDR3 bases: TGTGCAAGTCGCTATTGGACCAGGGGGCGCAGCTACGAGCAGTACTTC.

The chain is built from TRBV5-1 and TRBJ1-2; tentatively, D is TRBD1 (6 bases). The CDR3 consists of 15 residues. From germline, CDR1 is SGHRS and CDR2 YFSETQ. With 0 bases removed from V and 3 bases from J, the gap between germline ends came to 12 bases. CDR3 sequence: CASSLEAGAYYGYTF. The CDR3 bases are TGCGCCAGCAGCTTGGAGGCAGGGGCGTACTATGGCTACACCTTC.

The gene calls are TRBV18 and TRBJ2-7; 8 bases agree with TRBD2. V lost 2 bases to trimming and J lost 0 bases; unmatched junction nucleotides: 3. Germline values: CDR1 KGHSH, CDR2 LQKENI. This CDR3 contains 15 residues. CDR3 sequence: CASSPKTSASYEQYF. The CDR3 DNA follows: TGTGCCAGCTCACCAAAGACTAGCGCCTCCTACGAGCAGTACTTC.

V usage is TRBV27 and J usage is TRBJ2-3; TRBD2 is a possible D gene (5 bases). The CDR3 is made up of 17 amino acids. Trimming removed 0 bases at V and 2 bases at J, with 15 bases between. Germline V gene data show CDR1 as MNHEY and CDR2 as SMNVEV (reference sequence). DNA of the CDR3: TGTGCCAGCAGTTTATCCCCCGGGGAGTGGGTCACAGATACGCAGTATTTT. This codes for CASSLSPGEWVTDTQYF.

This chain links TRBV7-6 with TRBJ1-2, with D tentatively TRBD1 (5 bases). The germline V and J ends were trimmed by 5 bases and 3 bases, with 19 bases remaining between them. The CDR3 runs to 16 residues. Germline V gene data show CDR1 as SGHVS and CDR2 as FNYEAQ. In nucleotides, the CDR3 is TGTGCCAGCAGCCGCTACCACAAGGGGCTTGACTATGGCTACACCTTC. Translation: CASSRYHKGLDYGYTF.

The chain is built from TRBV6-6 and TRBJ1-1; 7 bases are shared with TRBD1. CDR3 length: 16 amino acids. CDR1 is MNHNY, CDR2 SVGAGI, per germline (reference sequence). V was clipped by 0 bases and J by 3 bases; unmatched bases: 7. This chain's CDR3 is CASSYSARQGYTEAFF. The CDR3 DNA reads TGTGCCAGCAGTTACTCCGCCAGACAGGGATACACTGAAGCTTTCTTT.

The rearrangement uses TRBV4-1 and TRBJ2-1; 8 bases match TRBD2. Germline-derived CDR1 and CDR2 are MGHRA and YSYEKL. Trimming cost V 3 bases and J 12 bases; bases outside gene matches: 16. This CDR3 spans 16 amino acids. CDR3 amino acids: CASSHKSGSLAVWQFF. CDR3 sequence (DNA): TGCGCCAGCAGCCATAAAAGCGGGAGCCTGGCGGTTTGGCAGTTCTTC.

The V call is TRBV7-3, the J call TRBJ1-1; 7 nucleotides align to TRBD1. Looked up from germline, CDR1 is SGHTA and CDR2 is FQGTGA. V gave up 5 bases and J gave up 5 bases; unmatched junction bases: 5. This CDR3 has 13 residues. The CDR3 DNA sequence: TGTGCCAGCAGCCCTACAGGGGTGACTGAAGCTTTCTTT. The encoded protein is CASSPTGVTEAFF.

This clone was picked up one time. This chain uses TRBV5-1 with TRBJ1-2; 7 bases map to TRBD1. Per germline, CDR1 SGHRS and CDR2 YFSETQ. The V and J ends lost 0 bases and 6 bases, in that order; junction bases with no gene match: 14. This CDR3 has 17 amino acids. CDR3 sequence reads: CASSLGDSYRGLNGYTF. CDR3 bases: TGCGCCAGCAGCTTGGGGGACTCGTACAGGGGCTTGAATGGCTACACCTTC. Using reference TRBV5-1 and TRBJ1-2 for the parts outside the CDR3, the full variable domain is KAGVTQTPRYLIKTRGQQVTLSCSPISGHRSVSWYQQTPGQGLQFLFEYFSETQRNKGNFPGRFSGRQFSNSRSEMNVSTLELGDSALYLCASSLGDSYRGLNGYTFGSGTRLTVV.

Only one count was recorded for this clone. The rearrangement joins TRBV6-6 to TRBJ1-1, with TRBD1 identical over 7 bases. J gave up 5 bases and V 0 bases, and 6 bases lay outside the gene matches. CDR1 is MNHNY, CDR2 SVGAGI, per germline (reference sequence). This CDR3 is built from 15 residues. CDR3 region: CASSYSEGAGTEAFF. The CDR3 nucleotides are TGTGCCAGCAGTTACTCGGAGGGGGCGGGGACTGAAGCTTTCTTT.

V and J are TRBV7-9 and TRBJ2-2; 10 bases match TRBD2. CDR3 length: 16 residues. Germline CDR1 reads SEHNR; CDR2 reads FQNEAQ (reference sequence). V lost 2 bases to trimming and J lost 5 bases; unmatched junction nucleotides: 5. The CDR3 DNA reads TGTGCCAGCAGCTTATATCTAGCGGGGGCGACCGGGGAGCTGTTTTTT. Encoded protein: CASSLYLAGATGELFF.

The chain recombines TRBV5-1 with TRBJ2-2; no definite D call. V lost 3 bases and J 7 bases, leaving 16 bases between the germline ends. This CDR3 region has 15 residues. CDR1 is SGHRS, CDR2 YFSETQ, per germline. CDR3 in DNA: TGCGCCAGCAGCTCCGCCATGGCAGGTTTCGGGGAGCTGTTTTTT. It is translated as CASSSAMAGFGELFF. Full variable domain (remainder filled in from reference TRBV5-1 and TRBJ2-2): KAGVTQTPRYLIKTRGQQVTLSCSPISGHRSVSWYQQTPGQGLQFLFEYFSETQRNKGNFPGRFSGRQFSNSRSEMNVSTLELGDSALYLCASSSAMAGFGELFFGEGSRLTVL.

The CDR3 coding sequence is TGTGCCAGCACCTCGGGGGGGTCCGGGGCCAACGTCCTGACTTTC. Protein product: CASTSGGSGANVLTF. The chain uses TRBV27 and TRBJ2-6, with 8 bases lining up with TRBD2. V shed 7 bases and J 4 bases; nucleotides not matched to a gene: 6. The CDR3 has 15 amino acids. Germline V gene lookup returns CDR1 MNHEY and CDR2 SMNVEV (reference sequence).

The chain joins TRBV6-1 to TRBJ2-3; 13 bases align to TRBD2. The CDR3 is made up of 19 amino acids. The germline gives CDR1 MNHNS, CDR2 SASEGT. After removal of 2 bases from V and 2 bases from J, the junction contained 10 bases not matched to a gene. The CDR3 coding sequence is TGTGCCAGCAGTGAATCTTATGGTGGGACTAGCGGGGACACAGATACGCAGTATTTT. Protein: CASSESYGGTSGDTDTQYF.

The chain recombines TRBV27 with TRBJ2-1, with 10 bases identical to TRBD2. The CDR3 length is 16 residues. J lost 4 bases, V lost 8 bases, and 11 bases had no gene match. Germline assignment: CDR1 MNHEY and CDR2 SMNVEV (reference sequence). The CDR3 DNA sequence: TGTGCCAGCCGGAGGACTAGCGGAACTACTTACAATGAGCAGTTCTTC. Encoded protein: CASRRTSGTTYNEQFF.

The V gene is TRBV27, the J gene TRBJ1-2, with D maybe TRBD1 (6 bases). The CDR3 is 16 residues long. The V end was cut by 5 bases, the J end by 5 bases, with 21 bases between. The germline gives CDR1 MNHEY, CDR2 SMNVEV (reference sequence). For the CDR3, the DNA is TGTGCCAGCAGTCAATACCCCCAGCGGACAGATTATGGCTACACCTTC. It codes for CASSQYPQRTDYGYTF.

The CDR3: CASSRTGGGWQETQYF. CDR3 bases: TGTGCCAGCAGTCGAACAGGGGGGGGGTGGCAAGAGACCCAGTACTTC. The V gene is TRBV7-9, the J gene TRBJ2-5; perhaps TRBD1 as D (8 bases). Trimming pared 6 bases from V and 2 bases from J, leaving 19 bases between. Germline CDR1 is SEHNR and CDR2 is FQNEAQ (reference sequence). This CDR3 contains 16 residues.

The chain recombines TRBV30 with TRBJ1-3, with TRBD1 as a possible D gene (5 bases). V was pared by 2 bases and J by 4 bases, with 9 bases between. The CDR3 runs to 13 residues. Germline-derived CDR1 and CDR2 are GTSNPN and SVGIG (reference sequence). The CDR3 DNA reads TGTGCCTGGAGTCAGGGTCCGGGAAACACCATATATTTT. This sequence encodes CAWSQGPGNTIYF.

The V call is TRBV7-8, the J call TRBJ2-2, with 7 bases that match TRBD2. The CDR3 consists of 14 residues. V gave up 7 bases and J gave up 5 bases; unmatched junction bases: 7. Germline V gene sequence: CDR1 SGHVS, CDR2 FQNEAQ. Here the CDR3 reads CASIGGEGTGELFF. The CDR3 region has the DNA TGTGCCAGCATTGGCGGGGAGGGGACCGGGGAGCTGTTTTTT.

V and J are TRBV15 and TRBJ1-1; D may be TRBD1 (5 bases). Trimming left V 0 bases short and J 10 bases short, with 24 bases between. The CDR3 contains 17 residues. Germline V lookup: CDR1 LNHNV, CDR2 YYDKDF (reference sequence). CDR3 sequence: CATSRDFGARESRGAFF. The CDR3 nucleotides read TGTGCCACCAGCAGAGATTTTGGGGCCAGGGAGTCGAGGGGAGCTTTCTTT.

CDR3 protein: CASSPLLGGGSNQPQHF. The CDR3, as DNA: TGTGCCAGCAGCCCCTTATTGGGTGGGGGAAGCAATCAGCCCCAGCATTTT. This chain connects TRBV7-9 to TRBJ1-5; a possible D gene is TRBD1 (5 bases). Germline CDR1 SEHNR, CDR2 FQNEAQ (reference sequence). The CDR3 spans 17 residues. With 5 bases removed from V and 1 base from J, the gap between germline ends came to 18 bases.

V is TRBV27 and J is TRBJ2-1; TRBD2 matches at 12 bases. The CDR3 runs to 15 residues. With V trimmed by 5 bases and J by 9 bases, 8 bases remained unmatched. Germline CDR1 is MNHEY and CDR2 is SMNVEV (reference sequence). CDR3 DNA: TGTGCCAGCAGTGCCAGACTAGCGGGAGATCGTGAGCAGTTCTTC. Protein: CASSARLAGDREQFF.

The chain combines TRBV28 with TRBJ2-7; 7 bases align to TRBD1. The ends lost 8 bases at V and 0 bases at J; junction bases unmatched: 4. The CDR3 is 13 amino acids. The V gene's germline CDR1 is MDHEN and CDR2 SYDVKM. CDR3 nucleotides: TGTGCCAGCCAGGGGGAATACTCCTACGAGCAGTACTTC. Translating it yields CASQGEYSYEQYF.

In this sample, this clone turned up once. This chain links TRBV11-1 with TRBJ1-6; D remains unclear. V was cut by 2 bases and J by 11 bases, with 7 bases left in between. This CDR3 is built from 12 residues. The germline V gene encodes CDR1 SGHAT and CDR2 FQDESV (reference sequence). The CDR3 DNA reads TGTGCCAGCAGCTTAACAGAAACACCCCTCCACTTT. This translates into CASSLTETPLHF. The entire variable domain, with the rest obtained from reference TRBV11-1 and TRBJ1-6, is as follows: EAEVAQSPRYKITEKSQAVAFWCDPISGHATLYWYRQILGQGPELLVQFQDESVVDDSQLPKDRFSAERLKGVDSTLKIQPAELGDSAMYLCASSLTETPLHFGNGTRLTVT.

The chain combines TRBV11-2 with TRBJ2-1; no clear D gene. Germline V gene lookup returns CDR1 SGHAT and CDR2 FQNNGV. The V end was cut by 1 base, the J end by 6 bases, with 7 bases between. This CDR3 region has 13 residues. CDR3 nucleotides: TGTGCCAGCAGCTTAGTACGTTCCAATGAGCAGTTCTTC. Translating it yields CASSLVRSNEQFF.

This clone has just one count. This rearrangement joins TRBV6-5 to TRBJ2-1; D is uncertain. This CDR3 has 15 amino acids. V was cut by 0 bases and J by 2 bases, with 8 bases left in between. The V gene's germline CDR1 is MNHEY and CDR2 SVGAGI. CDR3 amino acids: CASSYSGFPYNEQFF. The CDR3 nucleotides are TGTGCCAGCAGTTACTCCGGGTTCCCCTACAATGAGCAGTTCTTC.